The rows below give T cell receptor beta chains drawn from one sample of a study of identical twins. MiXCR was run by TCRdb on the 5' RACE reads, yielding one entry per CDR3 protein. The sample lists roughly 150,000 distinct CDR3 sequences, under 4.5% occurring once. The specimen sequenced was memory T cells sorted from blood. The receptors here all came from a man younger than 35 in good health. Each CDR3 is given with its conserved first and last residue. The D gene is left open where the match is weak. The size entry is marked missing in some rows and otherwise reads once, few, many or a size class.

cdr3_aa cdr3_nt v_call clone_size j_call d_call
CASSFIAERVGELFF TGTGCCAGCAGTTTTATAGCGGAACGAGTCGGGGAGCTGTTTTTT TRBV12-3/TRBV12-4 many TRBJ2-2 NA
CASSGSSSGANVLTF TGTGCCAGCAGCGGCAGCAGCTCTGGGGCCAACGTCCTGACTTTC TRBV27 many TRBJ2-6 NA
CSVEGQGGGYGYTF TGCAGCGTAGAGGGACAGGGGGGAGGCTATGGCTACACCTTC TRBV29-1 many TRBJ1-2 TRBD1
CASTQEENMDEQYF TGTGCCAGCACACAAGAAGAGAACATGGACGAGCAGTACTTC TRBV7-9 many TRBJ2-7 NA
CASRRSGKSTDTQYF TGTGCCAGTAGACGGAGCGGGAAAAGCACAGATACGCAGTATTTT TRBV19 many TRBJ2-3 TRBD2
CASGTGLETQYF TGTGCCAGCGGGACAGGGTTGGAGACCCAGTACTTC TRBV28 many TRBJ2-5 TRBD1
CASSQVPSGRLYEQYF TGTGCCAGCAGCCAAGTTCCTAGCGGGAGGCTTTACGAGCAGTACTTC TRBV3-1 many TRBJ2-7 TRBD2
CASSFGDRGPDTQYF TGCGCCAGCAGCTTTGGGGACAGGGGCCCAGATACGCAGTATTTT TRBV5-1 many TRBJ2-3 TRBD1
CASTGQGTDTQYF TGTGCCAGCACGGGACAGGGCACAGATACGCAGTATTTT TRBV2 few TRBJ2-3 TRBD1
CASSVASGANVLTF TGTGCCAGCAGCGTGGCGTCTGGGGCCAACGTCCTGACTTTC TRBV9 many TRBJ2-6 NA
CATRRTGTSIYNEQFF TGTGCCACCCGACGCACCGGGACTTCCATCTACAATGAGCAGTTCTTC TRBV12-3/TRBV12-4 many TRBJ2-1 NA
CASSPQGDSGANVLTF TGTGCCAGCTCACCCCAGGGGGACTCTGGGGCCAACGTCCTGACTTTC TRBV18 many TRBJ2-6 TRBD1
CASSSEGLLYYNEQFF TGTGCCAGCAGCTCGGAGGGACTCCTCTACTACAATGAGCAGTTCTTC TRBV7-9 many TRBJ2-1 NA
CAWRAGTVVGEQFF TGTGCCTGGAGGGCCGGGACAGTTGTAGGTGAGCAGTTCTTC TRBV30 NA TRBJ2-1 TRBD1
CASSYARNYGYTF TGTGCCAGCAGTTACGCCCGGAACTATGGCTACACCTTC TRBV6-5 NA TRBJ1-2 NA
CSVDRSPRSEAFF TGCAGCGTTGATAGAAGCCCCCGATCTGAAGCTTTCTTT TRBV29-1 many TRBJ1-1 NA
CASRENANTGELFF TGTGCCAGCAGAGAGAACGCGAACACCGGGGAGCTGTTTTTT TRBV12-3/TRBV12-4 many TRBJ2-2 NA
CASSVGNRAWEAFF TGTGCCAGCAGCGTAGGAAATCGGGCATGGGAAGCTTTCTTT TRBV9 many TRBJ1-1 NA
CASSQDRHQPQHF TGTGCCAGCAGCCAAGACCGCCATCAGCCCCAGCATTTT TRBV3-1 many TRBJ1-5 NA
CASSLTAGLAGGGSYNEQFF TGCGCCAGCAGCTTAACTGCGGGACTAGCGGGAGGAGGCTCCTACAATGAGCAGTTCTTC TRBV5-1 many TRBJ2-1 TRBD2
CASRDRGPAELFF TGTGCCAGCCGGGACAGGGGGCCCGCGGAGCTGTTTTTT TRBV6-1 many TRBJ2-2 TRBD1
CASSLGQINTGELFF TGTGCCAGCAGTTTAGGGCAGATAAACACCGGGGAGCTGTTTTTT TRBV27 many TRBJ2-2 NA
CASSFIAGGPDEQFF TGTGCCAGCAGCTTTATAGCGGGAGGGCCCGATGAGCAGTTCTTC TRBV7-9 many TRBJ2-1 TRBD2
CSAVGNNEQFF TGCAGTGCTGTGGGTAACAATGAGCAGTTCTTC TRBV20-1 many TRBJ2-1 NA
CASSLDRGSIEQYF TGTGCCAGCAGCCTCGACAGGGGGTCGATCGAGCAGTACTTC TRBV12-3/TRBV12-4 many TRBJ2-7 TRBD1
CSASLVDRSGTQYF TGCAGTGCTAGTCTAGTAGACAGGTCAGGGACCCAGTACTTC TRBV20-1 many TRBJ2-5 NA
CASSLTREGRELFF TGCGCCAGCAGCTTGACCCGGGAGGGCCGGGAGCTGTTTTTT TRBV5-1 many TRBJ2-2 TRBD2
CASSLEHSNEKLFF TGTGCCAGCAGCTTAGAGCACAGTAATGAAAAACTGTTTTTT TRBV7-2 many TRBJ1-4 NA
CASGLGKSKNIQYF TGTGCCAGCGGACTTGGGAAGTCCAAAAACATTCAGTACTTC TRBV12-3/TRBV12-4 many TRBJ2-4 NA
CASSIPGDGAEAFF TGTGCCAGCAGCATCCCGGGAGACGGCGCTGAAGCTTTCTTT TRBV9 few TRBJ1-1 NA
CASSLDGWGSSYNEQFF TGTGCCAGCAGCTTAGACGGGTGGGGGAGCTCCTACAATGAGCAGTTCTTC TRBV11-2 many TRBJ2-1 NA
CSAIRGEQFF TGCAGTGCAATAAGGGGTGAGCAGTTCTTC TRBV20-1 many TRBJ2-1 NA